This entry concerns a single T cell receptor (beta chain). Its antigen remains unidentified. No base quality values were provided; no much bigger clone lies one nucleotide off. From the germline V gene, CDR1 is SNHLY and CDR2 is FYNNEI. The CDR3 runs 16 amino acids, cysteine and phenylalanine included. Only the CDR3 region is kept as DNA, spanning 48 bases read in frame from base 1. At the junction V is shortened by 2 bases and J by 7 bases; bases outside the gene matches: 9. This specimen belongs to a study of cytomegalovirus exposure and HLA in healthy donors (dated 2017 in TCRdb). Turning to the overall study: An earlier analysis of approximately 590 of the donors reported 250 to 300 Gb of sequence data and approximately 110 million unique TCR beta sequences from 190 million or so T cells. About 300 gigabases of sequencing data and 70 million to 95 million unique TCR sequences made up an early release that covered 640 HLA-typed donors. Among the approximately 400 genotyped donors, around 81% belonged to the genetic ancestry cluster associated with self-reported Caucasian donors. The study aimed to test whether cataloging public T cell receptors could reveal signatures of past pathogen exposure. Using immunosequencing, the study profiled T cell repertoires from some 670 subjects and related those repertoires to cytomegalovirus serostatus. In addition to the first cohort of around 670 subjects, a separate validation cohort of 130 or so different subjects was used. High-throughput TCR immunosequencing, statistical association of individual TCRs with disease status, and machine learning were combined to predict cytomegalovirus infection status. In a later analysis, previously published TCR beta repertoires from about 670 donors were re-analyzed and high-resolution HLA genotyping was added so that TCR occurrence patterns could be studied. Rather than drawing on any new phenotypic data, the later analysis identified candidate immune exposures from TCR beta sequences and the way those sequences occurred across donors. An earlier analysis of some 600 of the donors applied high-throughput TCR beta sequencing to assess whether each TCR beta V gene segment acted as functional or pseudogenic. Donor age, sex, ethnicity and CMV serostatus were collected together with the repertoire data. A later genetic analysis used genome-wide SNP genotypes for about 60% of the 666 donors, treating that subset as a discovery cohort. Every discovery cohort repertoire had been produced on one sequencing platform. HLA typing included class I and class II loci at four-digit resolution. Typing coverage differed by locus: A, B, C, DRB1 and DQB1 were typed in roughly 629-630 donors, DQA1 in about 500, DPA1 in approximately 600, and DPB1 in 472. Because of strong linkage in the cohort, five DR-DQ haplotypes were treated as single units for association and clustering. On average, around 240,000 unique TCR beta nucleotide sequences were sequenced per donor among a few hundred genotyped donors of the cohort, with approximately 18% of those sequences being non-productive. Here is what the overall study found, with its caveats: Most TCR sequences were observed very rarely across donors, whereas some public TCRs were present in many individuals. Correlated functional status among segregating V segments might be attributable to linkage disequilibrium, but an unknown experimental factor could not be ruled out. Assigning TCR associations to individual alleles was difficult when HLA alleles, especially DR and DQ, strongly co-occurred. A later analysis associated about 17,000 TCR beta sequences with specific HLA alleles at a false discovery rate of 0.05. In a later analysis, several top co-occurrence clusters were reported to appear linked to parvovirus B19, influenza, CMV and Epstein-Barr virus. A later genetic analysis reported fewer N-insertions in productive TCRs among donors in an Asian-associated ancestry cluster than the roughly 700-donor mean. In an earlier analysis of around 600 of the donors, most TCR beta V segments were observed in productive rearrangements about 90% or about 30% of the time, broadly matching IMGT annotations. In a later analysis, HLA-associated TCR beta chains showed more clonal expansion and lower generation probabilities than non-associated chains that were equally common. The 87-base-pair reads could not distinguish some IMGT-functional V segments, including TRBV6-2 and TRBV6-3, so those segments were excluded. It was suggested by the authors that the approach could potentially be generalized to other disease states and immunological phenotypes. Presence/absence analyses assumed roughly uniform sequencing depth across donors, an assumption that may not hold. A group of highly shared sequence variants was considered likely to be a technical artifact of the sequencing pipeline. Because some donors lacked HLA typing at each locus, the association tests relied only on the typed subset. According to a later analysis, most CMV-associated TCR beta chains appeared to be HLA-restricted, and the HLA associations seemed to be driven largely by CMV exposure. A few of the identified cytomegalovirus-associated TCR beta chains were confirmed in vitro to be specific for cytomegalovirus antigens. A later analysis found that TCR association rates varied across HLA loci, with DRB1 alleles showing the most associated TCRs and HLA-C alleles the fewest. Cytomegalovirus status was reported to be diagnosed by the classifier with high specificity and sensitivity in both the original and validation cohorts. A further reported finding was that TCR beta sequences accurately predicted the HLA-A and HLA-B alleles for most subjects in the first cohort. Because counts were too low, about 18 rarely observed V segments, including chromosome 9 orphons, were excluded from the earlier analysis of 587 of the donors. A later genetic analysis associated a missense DCLRE1C variant with V-gene and J-gene trimming of TCR beta chains, and an independent cohort replicated the association. The study gave a list of 150 to 200 TCR beta chains associated with cytomegalovirus. This cohort had only TCR beta chains sequenced, and the lack of alpha or paired-chain data limited which features could be detected. Immune exposure information for the cohort was limited to CMV serostatus.

The library came from the immunoSEQ multiplex PCR assay. A mixture of 60 forward primers for TCR Vbeta segments and 13 reverse primers for TCR Jbeta segments was used in the multiplex PCR. A multiplex PCR assay on genomic DNA amplified the CDR3 region of rearranged TCR beta genes. On the Illumina HiSeq System, the amplified TCR beta libraries were sequenced as 87-base-pair reads. Turning to the authors' computational methods: A later analysis counted 65 million to 90 million unique TCR beta chains across the approximately 700 repertoires, and around 9.9 million of these chains were shared by at least two donors. A nearest-neighbor algorithm error-corrected the raw reads and collapsed the reads into unique sequences, merging closely related sequences to remove PCR and sequencing errors. Alignment of CDR3 sequences to IMGT reference sequences was used to assign V, D and J gene segments. For a sequence to be retained, at least a six-nucleotide match to both a V gene segment and a J gene segment was required. A rearrangement was called productive if the CDR3 had no stop codons and remained in frame with V and J, and every other rearrangement was called non-productive. Following IMGT convention, CDR3 was defined as the stretch from the second conserved V-encoded cysteine to the conserved J-encoded phenylalanine. The earlier analysis of 450 to 750 of the donors excluded any sequence lacking an unambiguous match to a single V gene segment. An earlier analysis of over 450 of the donors classified V segments as functional when productive rearrangements were above 56.7% and as segregating when the standard deviation between donors was above 5%. To diagnose cytomegalovirus status from the catalog of TCR beta chain sequences, a statistical classification framework was built. In a later analysis, V and J genes were assigned by comparing TCR nucleotide sequences against IMGT/GENE-DB human TR gene sequences. A later analysis assigned CDR3 sequences and most-parsimonious VDJ recombination scenarios with the TCRdist pipeline. In a later analysis, each TCR beta chain was defined by its CDR3 amino acid sequence together with its V-gene family, and reads lacking a unique V-gene family were excluded. A later analysis removed several hundred highly shared, low-generation-probability nucleotide sequences to deal with suspected cross-contamination and a sequencing artifact. In a later analysis, a clonal expansion index was calculated for each public chain from normalized within-repertoire ranks of inferred template counts. In a later analysis, generation probabilities were computed with a VDJ recombination model fitted to out-of-frame rearrangements, and the resulting probabilities were checked against IGoR. In a later analysis, hypergeometric tests were used to score TCR-TCR, TCR-HLA and TCR-CMV co-occurrence, with a repertoire-size bias correction applied to TCR pairs. In a later analysis, false discovery rates were estimated by permuting HLA or CMV assignments 20 times. A later analysis grouped co-occurring TCRs with DBSCAN, adding TCRdist sequence similarity when clustering within HLA-allele-positive subsets. For co-occurrence clustering, repertoires with fewer than 30,000 or more than 120,000 public chains were excluded, along with roughly five repertoires with anomalous nucleotide sharing. TCRdb's version of the immuneACCESS table is confined to in-frame rearrangements and falls short of the full clone set. An unresolved V gene accounts for under half of the shortfall where checked; the remainder is of unknown origin. The D gene and trimming were derived from the DNA, and the V and J assignments and clone size from that table. The sample contains about 110,000 clones, 73% of them found a single time. The ten largest clones represent under 10% of the sample.

The cohort was made up of 500 to 800 healthy bone marrow donors. At the time of sampling, every cohort member was nominally healthy, though immune exposures that went unrecorded were likely present. The donor tested CMV seronegative, placing the donor among the 350 to 400 seronegative members of the cohort. Each donor provided a peripheral blood sample, and peripheral blood mononuclear cells were used for TCR beta sequencing. Genomic DNA extraction from the blood cell samples was performed with the Qiagen DNeasy Blood Extraction Kit. The rearranged segments are TRBV2 and TRBJ1-4, with 8 central nucleotides matching TRBD1. This receptor was identified in a man aged 40-49 years in good health and CMV-seronegative. Sequenced material: PBMCs. The sequence in DNA is TGTGCCAGCAGTGAATACGGCGGGACAGGCAGTGAAAAACTGTTTTTT. It encodes CASSEYGGTGSEKLFF.